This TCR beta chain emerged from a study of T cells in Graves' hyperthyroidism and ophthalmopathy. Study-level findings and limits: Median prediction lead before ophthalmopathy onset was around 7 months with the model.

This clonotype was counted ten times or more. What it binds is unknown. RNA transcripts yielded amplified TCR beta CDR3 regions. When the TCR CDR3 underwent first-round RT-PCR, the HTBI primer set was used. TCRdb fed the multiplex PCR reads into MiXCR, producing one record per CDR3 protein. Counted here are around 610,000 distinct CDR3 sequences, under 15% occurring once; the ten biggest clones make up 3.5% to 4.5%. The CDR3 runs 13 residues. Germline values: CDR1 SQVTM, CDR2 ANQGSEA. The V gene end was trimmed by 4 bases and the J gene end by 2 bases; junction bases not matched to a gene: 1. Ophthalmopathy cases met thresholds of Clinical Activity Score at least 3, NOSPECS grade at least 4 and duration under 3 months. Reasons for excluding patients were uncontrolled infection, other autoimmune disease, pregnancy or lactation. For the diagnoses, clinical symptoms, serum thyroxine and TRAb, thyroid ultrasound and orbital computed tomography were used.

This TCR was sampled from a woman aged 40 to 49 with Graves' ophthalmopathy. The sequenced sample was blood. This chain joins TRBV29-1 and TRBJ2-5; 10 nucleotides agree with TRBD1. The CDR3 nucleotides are TGCAGCGTTGGGGACAGGGGACAAGAGACCCAGTACTTC. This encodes CSVGDRGQETQYF. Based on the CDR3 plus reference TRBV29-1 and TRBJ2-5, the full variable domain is SAVISQKPSRDICQRGTSLTIQCQVDSQVTMMFWYRQQPGQSLTLIATANQGSEATYESGFVIDKFPISRPNLTFSTLTVSNMSPEDSSIYLCSVGDRGQETQYFGPGTRLLVL.